This TCR beta chain was sequenced in a study of beta chain features in type 1 diabetes. V was cut by 3 bases and J by 4 bases, with 6 bases left in between. The CDR3 has 12 residues. CDR1 is SNHLY and CDR2 is FYNNEI in the germline V gene. Reverse transcribing all isolated RNA meant expressed TCRB transcripts were sequenced. Here immunoSEQ multiplex PCR was the method, and the copy in TCRdb shows in-frame clones only, minus some. The sample lists about 350,000 clones; roughly 21% were seen once. Donors contributed one heparinised blood draw apiece, averaging roughly 0.12 L. This clone was found a few times.

The clonotype was recovered from a woman between 18 and 29 years old in good health. The sample consisted of naive CD4+ T cells from blood. This chain connects TRBV2 to TRBJ1-2, with D uncertain. DNA of the CDR3: TGTGCCAGCAGTGAGCAGGCCTATGGCTACACCTTC. It yields the protein CASSEQAYGYTF.